The sequence of this TCR beta chain was determined in a study of T cells of healthy individuals (dated by TCRdb to 2017 to 2018). Concerning this clonotype: Its antigen is not yet known. Base quality data are lacking; no much larger clone is found one base away.

Library method: 5' RACE. Sequencing instrument: Illumina MiSeq. The raw public reads went through TCRdb reprocessing: fastp at Q25, MiXCR clone calling, in-frame beta chains kept. CDR3 protein sequences are deduplicated, and each keeps its most common genes and DNA. The sample has tens of thousands of distinct CDR3 sequences on record, about 4.8% of them singletons. The top ten clonotypes cover about 7.5% of the sample. Trimming leaves V shorter by 7 bases and J shorter by 6 bases, with the junction holding 9 bases beyond the gene matches. From the cysteine up to the phenylalanine, the CDR3 has a length of 14 residues. Only the CDR3 part of the read is kept: 42 bases, read in frame from the first base. CDR1 and CDR2 are read off the germline V gene as SGHTA and FQGNSA.

The rearrangement joined TRBV7-2 to TRBJ2-1; 7 bases in the middle match TRBD2. The TCR originated in a female donor in good health. The CDR3 corresponds to CASTQQWTSNEQFF. The DNA reads as follows: TGTGCCAGCACCCAGCAATGGACTAGCAATGAGCAGTTCTTC.